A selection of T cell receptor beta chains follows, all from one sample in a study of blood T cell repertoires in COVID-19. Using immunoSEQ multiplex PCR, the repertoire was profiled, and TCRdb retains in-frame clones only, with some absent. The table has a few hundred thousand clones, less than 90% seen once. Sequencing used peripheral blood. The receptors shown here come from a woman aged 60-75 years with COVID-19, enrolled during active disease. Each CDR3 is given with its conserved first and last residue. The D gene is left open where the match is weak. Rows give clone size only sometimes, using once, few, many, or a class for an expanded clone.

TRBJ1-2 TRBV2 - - CASSQQGGMDGYTF TGTGCCAGCAGCCAACAGGGCGGCATGGATGGCTACACCTTC
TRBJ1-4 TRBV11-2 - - CASSSLRREKLFF TGTGCCAGCAGCTCACTAAGGAGGGAAAAACTGTTTTTT
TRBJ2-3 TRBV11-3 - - CASSNRQTTTDTQYF TGTGCCAGCAGCAATCGACAGACAACCACAGATACGCAGTATTTT
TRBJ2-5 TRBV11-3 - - CASSLVRTAKETQYF TGTGCCAGCAGCTTAGTGCGGACAGCGAAAGAGACCCAGTACTTC
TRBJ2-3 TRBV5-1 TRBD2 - CASSLGASGFTDTQYF TGCGCCAGCAGCTTGGGCGCTAGCGGGTTCACAGATACGCAGTATTTT
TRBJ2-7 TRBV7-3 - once CASSPTSSHEQYF TGTGCCAGCAGCCCGACTAGTTCCCACGAGCAGTACTTC
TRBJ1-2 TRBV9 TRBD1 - CASSEPGTGNGYTF TGTGCCAGCAGCGAGCCCGGGACAGGGAATGGCTACACCTTC
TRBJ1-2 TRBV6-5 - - CASSYKSGYTF TGTGCCAGCAGTTATAAGAGTGGCTACACCTTC
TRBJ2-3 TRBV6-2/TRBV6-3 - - CASSYSRGRRDTQYF TGTGCCAGCAGTTACTCGAGAGGCCGGAGGGATACGCAGTATTTT
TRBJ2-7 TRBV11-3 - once CASSPSPGMNEQYF TGTGCCAGCAGCCCCTCGCCAGGGATGAACGAGCAGTACTTC
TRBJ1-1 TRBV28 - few CASSTGWKIAFF TGTGCCAGCAGCACAGGGTGGAAGATAGCTTTCTTT
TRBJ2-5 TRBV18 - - CASSQLQETQYF TGTGCCAGCTCACAACTCCAAGAGACCCAGTACTTC
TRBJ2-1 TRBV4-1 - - CASSRGPYNEQFF TGCGCCAGCAGCCGGGGGCCCTACAATGAGCAGTTCTTC
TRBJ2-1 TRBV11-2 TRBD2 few CASSSTSGGVDEQFF TGTGCCAGCAGCTCGACTAGCGGGGGGGTAGATGAGCAGTTCTTC
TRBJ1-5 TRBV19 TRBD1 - CASSIGGGRDRVHF TGTGCCAGTAGTATAGGAGGAGGTCGGGACAGGGTACATTTT
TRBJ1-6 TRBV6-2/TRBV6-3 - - CASSRQAYNSPLHF TGTGCCAGCAGCCGTCAAGCTTATAATTCACCCCTCCACTTT
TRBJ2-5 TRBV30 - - CAWSSSKTQYF TGTGCCTGGAGTTCGAGTAAGACCCAGTACTTC
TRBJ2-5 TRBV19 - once CASSNMGLDQYF TGTGCCAGTAGTAACATGGGACTGGACCAGTACTTC
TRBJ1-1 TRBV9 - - CASSERTAMNTEAFF TGTGCCAGCAGCGAGCGGACGGCGATGAACACTGAAGCTTTCTTT
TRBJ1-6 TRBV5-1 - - CASSSRGHQSSYNSPLHF TGCGCCAGCAGCTCTAGGGGACACCAGAGCTCCTATAATTCACCCCTCCACTTT
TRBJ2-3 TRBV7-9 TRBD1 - CASSRTGSTDTQYF TGTGCCAGCAGCCGGACAGGGAGCACAGATACGCAGTATTTT
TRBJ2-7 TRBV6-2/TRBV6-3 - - CASSYRGSSYEQYF TGTGCCAGCAGTTACAGGGGAAGCTCCTACGAGCAGTACTTC
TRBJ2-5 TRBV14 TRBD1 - CASSRRLGQGRETQYF TGTGCCAGCAGTCGACGCCTGGGACAGGGTCGTGAGACCCAGTACTTC
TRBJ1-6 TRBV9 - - CASSVGGLSYNSPLHF TGTGCCAGCAGCGTAGGAGGATTGTCTTATAATTCACCCCTCCACTTT
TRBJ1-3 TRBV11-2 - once CASSLERGNTIYF TGTGCCAGCAGCTTAGAGCGGGGAAACACCATATATTTT
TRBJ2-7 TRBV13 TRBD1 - CASSIRQGPHYEQYF TGTGCCAGCAGCATAAGACAGGGCCCTCACTACGAGCAGTACTTC
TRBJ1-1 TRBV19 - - CASLGLGQGTEAFF TGTGCCAGTTTAGGTTTAGGCCAGGGCACTGAAGCTTTCTTT
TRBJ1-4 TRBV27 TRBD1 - CASSLRGQDPTNEKLFF TGTGCCAGCAGTTTACGGGGACAGGATCCAACTAATGAAAAACTGTTTTTT
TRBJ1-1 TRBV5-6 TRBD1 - CASSLGDSPVTEAFF TGTGCCAGCAGCTTGGGGGACAGTCCGGTGACTGAAGCTTTCTTT
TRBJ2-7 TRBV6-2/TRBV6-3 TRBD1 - CASSSTKRQGDSYEQYF TGTGCCAGCAGCTCGACGAAGAGACAGGGGGACTCCTACGAGCAGTACTTC
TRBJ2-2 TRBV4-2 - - CASSQPFRDVSTGELFF TGTGCCAGCAGCCAGCCCTTCAGGGATGTGAGCACCGGGGAGCTGTTTTTT
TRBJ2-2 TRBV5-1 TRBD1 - CASSLGTGEVNTGELFF TGCGCCAGCAGCTTGGGGACAGGGGAAGTTAACACCGGGGAGCTGTTTTTT
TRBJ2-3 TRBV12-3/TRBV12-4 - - CASSIRTDTQYF TGTGCCAGCAGCATACGGACAGATACGCAGTATTTT
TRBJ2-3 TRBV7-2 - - CASSLYTDTQYF TGTGCCAGCAGCTTATACACAGATACGCAGTATTTT
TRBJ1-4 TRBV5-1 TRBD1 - CASSPTRTGGEKLFF TGCGCCAGCAGCCCCACCAGGACAGGGGGTGAAAAACTGTTTTTT
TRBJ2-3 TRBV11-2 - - CASSPVQRADTQYF TGTGCCAGCAGCCCAGTTCAGCGCGCAGATACGCAGTATTTT
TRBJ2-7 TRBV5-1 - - CASARGSSYEQYF TGCGCCAGCGCCAGAGGCAGCTCCTACGAGCAGTACTTC
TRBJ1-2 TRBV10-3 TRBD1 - CAINVARGQSYGYTF TGTGCCATCAACGTCGCCAGGGGACAGAGCTATGGCTACACCTTC
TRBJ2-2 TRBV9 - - CASSVGQWNTGELFF TGTGCCAGCAGCGTAGGACAGTGGAACACCGGGGAGCTGTTTTTT